This T cell receptor (beta chain) stems from a study of beta chain features in type 1 diabetes. This CDR3 spans 14 amino acids. V lost 0 bases and J 1 base, leaving 7 bases between the germline ends. Germline CDR1 and CDR2: SGDLS and YYNGEE. The table lists this clone with a few counts. Its antigen remains unknown. The study's findings and limits: Shorter TCRB CDR3s, moderately but significantly so, were found in Type 1 diabetes patients in all four CD4+ subsets.

Reverse transcribing all isolated RNA meant expressed TCRB transcripts were sequenced. Repertoires were generated with immunoSEQ multiplex PCR, while TCRdb's copy carries only in-frame clones and drops some. The table shows 200,000 to 300,000 clones, with around 14% occurring only once. Input material: naive CD4+ T cells from blood. V is TRBV9 and J is TRBJ1-1; tentatively, D is TRBD1 (6 bases). This TCR was sampled from a woman between 40 and 50 years old in good health. In nucleotides, the CDR3 is TGTGCCAGCAGCGTAGGGGGGCCGAACACTGAAGCTTTCTTT. Its translation: CASSVGGPNTEAFF. The full variable domain, in which reference TRBV9 and TRBJ1-1 provide the parts outside the CDR3, is DSGVTQTPKHLITATGQRVTLRCSPRSGDLSVYWYQQSLDQGLQFLIQYYNGEERAKGNILERFSAQQFPDLHSELNLSSLELGDSALYFCASSVGGPNTEAFFGQGTRLTVV.